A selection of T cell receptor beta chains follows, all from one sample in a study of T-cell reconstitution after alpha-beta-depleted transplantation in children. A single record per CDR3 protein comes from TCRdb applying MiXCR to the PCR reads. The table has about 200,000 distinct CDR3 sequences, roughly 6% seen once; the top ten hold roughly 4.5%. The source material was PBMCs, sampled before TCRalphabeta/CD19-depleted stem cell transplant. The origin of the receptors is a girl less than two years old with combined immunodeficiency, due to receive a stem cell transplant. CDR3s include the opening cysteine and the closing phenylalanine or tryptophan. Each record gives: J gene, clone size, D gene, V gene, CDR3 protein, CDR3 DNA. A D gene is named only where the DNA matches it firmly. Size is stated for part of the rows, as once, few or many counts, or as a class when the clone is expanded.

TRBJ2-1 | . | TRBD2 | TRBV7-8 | CASSLGGLAGEEQFF | TGTGCCAGCAGCTTAGGGGGACTAGCGGGAGAAGAGCAGTTCTTC
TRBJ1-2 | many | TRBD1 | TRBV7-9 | CASSSRQGAIYGYTF | TGTGCCAGCAGCTCGAGACAGGGGGCCATCTATGGCTACACCTTC
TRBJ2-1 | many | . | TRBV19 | CASSISNGGQAEQFF | TGTGCCAGTAGTATATCAAACGGGGGGCAGGCTGAGCAGTTCTTC
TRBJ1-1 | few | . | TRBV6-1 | CASETGLTNTEAFF | TGTGCCAGTGAAACGGGACTCACGAACACTGAAGCTTTCTTT
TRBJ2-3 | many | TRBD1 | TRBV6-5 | CASSPGTGILSSTDTQYF | TGTGCCAGCAGTCCGGGGACAGGTATTCTCTCTAGCACAGATACGCAGTATTTT
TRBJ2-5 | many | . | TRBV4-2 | CASSQGQRPLQETQYF | TGTGCCAGCAGCCAAGGACAGAGACCCCTCCAAGAGACCCAGTACTTC
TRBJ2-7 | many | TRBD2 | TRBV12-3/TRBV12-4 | CASTLKRGGSWEQYF | TGTGCCAGCACCCTCAAGCGGGGGGGCTCGTGGGAGCAGTACTTC
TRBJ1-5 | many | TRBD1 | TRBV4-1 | CASSHPGQGAYQPQHF | TGCGCCAGCAGCCACCCGGGACAGGGGGCTTACCAGCCCCAGCATTTT
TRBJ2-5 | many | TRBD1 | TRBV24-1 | CATSGDSLGETQYF | TGTGCCACCAGTGGGGACAGTCTGGGGGAGACCCAGTACTTC
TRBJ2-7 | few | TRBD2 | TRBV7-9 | CASNSREAEQYF | TGTGCCAGCAACTCCCGGGAGGCTGAGCAGTACTTC
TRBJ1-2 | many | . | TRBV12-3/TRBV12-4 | CASSWAGIGYTF | TGTGCCAGCAGTTGGGCGGGGATAGGCTACACCTTC
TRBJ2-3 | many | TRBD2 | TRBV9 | CASSARTSGSWDTQYF | TGTGCCAGCAGCGCCCGGACTAGCGGGAGTTGGGATACGCAGTATTTT
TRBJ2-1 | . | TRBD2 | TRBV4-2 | CAVGTSGSVDEQFF | TGTGCCGTCGGGACTAGCGGGAGTGTAGATGAGCAGTTCTTC
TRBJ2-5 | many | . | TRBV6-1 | CASSEYSLAGETQYF | TGTGCCAGCAGTGAATATAGTCTAGCCGGGGAGACCCAGTACTTC
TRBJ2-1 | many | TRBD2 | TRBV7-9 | CASSSTSGRGNEQFF | TGTGCCAGCAGCTCGACTAGCGGGAGAGGGAATGAGCAGTTCTTC
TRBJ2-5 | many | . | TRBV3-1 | CASSHAWSQETQYF | TGTGCCAGCAGCCACGCGTGGTCCCAAGAGACCCAGTACTTC
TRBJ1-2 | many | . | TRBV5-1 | CASSPRQETLYGYTF | TGCGCCAGCAGCCCGCGACAGGAAACCCTCTATGGCTACACCTTC
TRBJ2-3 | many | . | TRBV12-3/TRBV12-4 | CASSRYTDTQYF | TGTGCCAGCAGCCGGTACACAGATACGCAGTATTTT
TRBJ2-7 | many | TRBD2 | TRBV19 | CASSFGLASSYEQYF | TGTGCCAGTAGTTTCGGACTAGCGTCCTCCTACGAGCAGTACTTC
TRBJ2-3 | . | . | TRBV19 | CASSLDPDTDTQYF | TGTGCCAGTAGTTTAGATCCAGACACAGATACGCAGTATTTT
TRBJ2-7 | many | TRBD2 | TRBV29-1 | CSVESGRYEQYF | TGCAGCGTTGAGAGCGGGAGATACGAGCAGTACTTC
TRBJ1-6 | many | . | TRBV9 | CASSVLGGFYNSPLHF | TGTGCCAGCAGCGTATTGGGGGGCTTCTATAATTCACCCCTCCACTTT
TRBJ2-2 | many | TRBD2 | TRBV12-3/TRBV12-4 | CASSLGLAGEAGELFF | TGTGCCAGCAGTCTCGGACTAGCGGGAGAGGCCGGGGAGCTGTTTTTT
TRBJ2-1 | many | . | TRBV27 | CASSPSPGLGYNEQFF | TGTGCCAGCAGCCCATCCCCGGGGCTGGGGTACAATGAGCAGTTCTTC
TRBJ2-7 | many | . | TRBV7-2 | CASSLAPRGMVIPYEQYF | TGTGCCAGCAGCTTAGCGCCGAGGGGTATGGTTATCCCCTACGAGCAGTACTTC
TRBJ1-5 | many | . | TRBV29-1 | CSVSPGWNQPQHF | TGCAGCGTTTCCCCAGGGTGGAATCAGCCCCAGCATTTT
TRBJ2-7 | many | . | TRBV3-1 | CASSQGSRILTYEQYF | TGTGCCAGCAGCCAAGGTTCAAGGATCCTCACCTACGAGCAGTACTTC
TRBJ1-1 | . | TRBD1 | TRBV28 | CASSLLGTELLGTEAFF | TGTGCCAGCAGTTTACTCGGGACAGAGCTCTTGGGGACTGAAGCTTTCTTT
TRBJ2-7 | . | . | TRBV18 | CASSPTTIVYEQYF | TGTGCCAGCTCACCAACGACCATTGTCTACGAGCAGTACTTC
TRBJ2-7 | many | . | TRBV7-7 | CASSRSEGSTYEQYF | TGTGCTAGCAGCCGTTCAGAGGGTTCTACCTACGAGCAGTACTTC
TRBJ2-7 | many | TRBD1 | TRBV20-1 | CSARPGTGGFTYEQYF | TGCAGTGCTCGTCCCGGGACAGGGGGTTTCACCTACGAGCAGTACTTC
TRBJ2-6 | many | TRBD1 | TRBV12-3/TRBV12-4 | CASSFWTGRESGANVLTF | TGTGCCAGCAGTTTTTGGACAGGGAGAGAATCTGGGGCCAACGTCCTGACTTTC
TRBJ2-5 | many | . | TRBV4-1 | CASSQEGRRQETQYF | TGCGCCAGCAGCCAAGAGGGGCGGAGGCAAGAGACCCAGTACTTC
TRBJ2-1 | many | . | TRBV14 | CASSQDDREVYNEQFF | TGTGCCAGCAGCCAAGATGATCGAGAAGTCTACAATGAGCAGTTCTTC
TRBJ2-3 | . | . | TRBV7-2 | CASSLAGMYTDTQYF | TGTGCCAGCAGCTTAGCGGGGATGTACACAGATACGCAGTATTTT
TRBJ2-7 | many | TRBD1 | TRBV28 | CASSSNLRDRDLYEQYF | TGTGCCAGCAGTTCGAATCTCCGGGACAGGGACCTCTACGAGCAGTACTTC